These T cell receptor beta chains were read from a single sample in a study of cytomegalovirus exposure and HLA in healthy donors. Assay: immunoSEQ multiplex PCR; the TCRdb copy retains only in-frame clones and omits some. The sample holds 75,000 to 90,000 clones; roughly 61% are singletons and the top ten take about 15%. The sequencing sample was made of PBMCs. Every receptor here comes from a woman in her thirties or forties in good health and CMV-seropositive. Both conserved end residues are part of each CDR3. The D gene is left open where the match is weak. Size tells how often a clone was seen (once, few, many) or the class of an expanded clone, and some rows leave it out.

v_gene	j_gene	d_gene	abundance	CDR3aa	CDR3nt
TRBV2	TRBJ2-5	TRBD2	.	CASSRTSGSRLGETQYF	TGTGCCAGCAGCCGGACTAGCGGGAGTCGATTGGGGGAGACCCAGTACTTC
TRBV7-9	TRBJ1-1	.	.	CASSLRLEGFF	TGTGCCAGCAGCTTAAGGCTCGAGGGTTTCTTT
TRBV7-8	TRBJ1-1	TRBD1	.	CASSKPQGAQGTEAFF	TGTGCCAGCAGCAAACCCCAGGGGGCCCAAGGCACTGAAGCTTTCTTT
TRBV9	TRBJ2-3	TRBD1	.	CASSVGDSQNTDTQYF	TGTGCCAGCAGCGTAGGGGACAGCCAAAACACAGATACGCAGTATTTT
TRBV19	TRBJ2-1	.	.	CATRSGHGSYNEQFF	TGTGCCACCCGATCGGGACATGGCTCCTACAATGAGCAGTTCTTC
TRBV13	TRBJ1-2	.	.	CASSQEGRVDYGYTF	TGTGCCAGCAGCCAGGAGGGCAGGGTGGACTATGGCTACACCTTC
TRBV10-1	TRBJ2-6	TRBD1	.	CASSESGDRGSGANVLTF	TGCGCCAGCAGTGAGTCCGGGGACAGGGGGTCTGGGGCCAACGTCCTGACTTTC
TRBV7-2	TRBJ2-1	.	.	CASSLVARTNNEQFF	TGTGCCAGCAGCTTAGTCGCCAGGACTAACAATGAGCAGTTCTTC
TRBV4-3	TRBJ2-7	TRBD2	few	CASSQLMSGRAGEQYF	TGCGCCAGCAGCCAACTGATGAGCGGGAGGGCCGGAGAGCAGTACTTC
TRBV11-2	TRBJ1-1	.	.	CASSLGLEAFF	TGTGCCAGCAGCTTAGGACTCGAAGCTTTCTTT
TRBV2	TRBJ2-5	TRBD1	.	CASSEDRGQPETQYF	TGTGCCAGCAGTGAGGACAGGGGACAGCCAGAGACCCAGTACTTC
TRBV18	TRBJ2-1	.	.	CASSPPEGRNNEQFF	TGTGCCAGCTCACCCCCGGAGGGGCGGAACAATGAGCAGTTCTTC
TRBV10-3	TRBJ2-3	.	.	CAISESTSKQHDTQYF	TGTGCCATCAGTGAGTCCACGTCAAAACAACACGATACGCAGTATTTT
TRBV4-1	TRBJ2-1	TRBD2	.	CASSHSGRWNEQFF	TGCGCCAGCAGCCATAGCGGGAGGTGGAATGAGCAGTTCTTC
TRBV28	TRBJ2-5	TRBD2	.	CAIGLAGLQETQYF	TGTGCCATCGGACTAGCGGGTCTTCAAGAGACCCAGTACTTC
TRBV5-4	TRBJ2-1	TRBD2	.	CASRKGGTKEDEQFF	TGTGCCAGCCGGAAAGGTGGGACTAAAGAGGATGAGCAGTTCTTC